This passage covers 8 T cell receptor beta chains from one sample sequenced in a study of T cells in Graves' hyperthyroidism and ophthalmopathy. Amplification targeted TCR beta CDR3 regions from RNA transcripts. RT-PCR in the first round (using the HTBI primer set) targeted the TCR CDR3. In TCRdb, the multiplex PCR reads were re-called with MiXCR into one record per CDR3 protein. The table records approximately 320,000 distinct CDR3 sequences, approximately 16% of them present only once. Sequenced material: blood. The source is a man aged 25-40 years with Graves' hyperthyroidism.

The sample holds many counts of this clonotype. The rearrangement joins TRBV28 to TRBJ1-2; D call uncertain. This CDR3 spans 13 amino acids. Germline V gives CDR1 MDHEN, CDR2 SYDVKM. V was clipped by 3 bases and J by 4 bases, with 9 bases between them. The CDR3 bases are TGTGCCAGCAGTTTCGGGCAGAGCTATGGCTACACCTTC. Encoded protein: CASSFGQSYGYTF.

There are a few counts of this clonotype. The chain links TRBV20-1 to TRBJ1-5; no clear D. CDR3 size: 12 residues. The germline CDR1 and CDR2 sequences are DFQATT and SNEGSKA (reference sequence). The CDR3 sequence: CAGVSGDQPQHF. The CDR3 bases are TGCGCCGGAGTCTCCGGGGATCAGCCCCAGCATTTT.

Concerning this clonotype: One base away lies a much larger clone, so this may be a sequencing read error. The chain is built from TRBV20-1 and TRBJ2-7; D not resolved. The CDR3 contains 14 residues. Germline V gene sequence: CDR1 DFQATT, CDR2 SNEGSKA (reference sequence). For the CDR3, the DNA is TGCAGTGCTAGTCCCCTCGGGCGTCCCTACGGGCAGTACTTC. This sequence encodes CSASPLGRPYGQYF.

This clonotype was picked up a small number of times. The genes are TRBV6-2 or TRBV6-3 and TRBJ2-1; D unclear. The germline V gene encodes CDR1 MNHEY and CDR2 SVGEGT. The CDR3 is made up of 15 amino acids. V was shortened by 2 bases and J by 8 bases, with 16 bases between the two germline ends. CDR3 nucleotide sequence: TGTGCCAGCAGTTACGTTTTCACTAACACTGATGAGCAGTTCTTC. Its protein is CASSYVFTNTDEQFF.

This clonotype has a count of ten or more. The V call is TRBV7-9, the J call TRBJ2-7, with a weak D call TRBD1 (6 bases). V lost 4 bases to trimming and J lost 4 bases, with 20 bases between them. The CDR3 spans 16 residues. CDR1 and CDR2 (germline): SEHNR, FQNEAQ (reference sequence). CDR3 DNA: TGTGCCAGCAGCTACCTAAGGGGATGGGGGCCTTACGAGCAGTACTTC. Its protein product is CASSYLRGWGPYEQYF.

This clonotype has at least ten counts. CDR3 nucleotide sequence: TGTGCCAGCAGTTACAAACTCGTGGTTGACGGGGAGCTGTTTTTT. It encodes CASSYKLVVDGELFF. The chain uses TRBV6-5 and TRBJ2-2, with no clear D. This CDR3 region has 15 residues. Between the trimmed V and J ends, which lost 2 bases and 7 bases, there was a span of 14 bases. Per germline, CDR1 MNHEY and CDR2 SVGAGI.

This clonotype has a count of ten or more. The CDR3 here is CASSKVSGLGGYTF. The CDR3 coding sequence is TGTGCCAGCAGTAAAGTCTCAGGGTTGGGTGGCTACACCTTC. The chain combines TRBV28 with TRBJ1-2, with D tentatively TRBD1 (5 bases). The CDR3 runs 14 residues. Germline lookup yields CDR1 MDHEN and CDR2 SYDVKM. The V end was cut by 5 bases, the J end by 7 bases, with 17 bases between.

This chain joins TRBV24-1 and TRBJ2-6; tentative D call: TRBD1 (5 bases). V lost 11 bases and J 0 bases, leaving 13 bases between the germline ends. The CDR3 is 15 amino acids. Germline V lookup: CDR1 KGHDR, CDR2 SFDVKD. The CDR3 bases are TGTGCCAGCACCGACAGTGTCTCTGGGGCCAACGTCCTGACTTTC. Translated, it gives CASTDSVSGANVLTF.